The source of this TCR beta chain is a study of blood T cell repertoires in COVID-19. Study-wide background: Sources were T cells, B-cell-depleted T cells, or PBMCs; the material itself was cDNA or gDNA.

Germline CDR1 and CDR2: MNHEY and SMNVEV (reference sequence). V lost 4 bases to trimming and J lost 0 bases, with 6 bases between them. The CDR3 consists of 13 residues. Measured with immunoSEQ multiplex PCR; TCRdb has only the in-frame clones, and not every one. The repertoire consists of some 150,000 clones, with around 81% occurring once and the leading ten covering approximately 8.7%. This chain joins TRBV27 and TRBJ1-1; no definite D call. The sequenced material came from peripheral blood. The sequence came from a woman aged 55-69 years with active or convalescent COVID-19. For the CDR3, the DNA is TGTGCCAGCAGTTCCAGAATGAACACTGAAGCTTTCTTT. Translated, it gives CASSSRMNTEAFF.